These 17 T cell receptor beta chains share one sample of origin, sequenced in a study of blood T cell repertoires in COVID-19. The table came from immunoSEQ multiplex PCR; TCRdb's copy has only in-frame clones and leaves some out. The sample has tens of thousands of clones, 65% to 85% seen once. The sample comprised peripheral blood. The receptors were gathered from a man younger than 45 with COVID-19, enrolled during active disease.

In its sample, this clone was seen once. The CDR3 bases are TGTGCCAGCAGCCCTAGCACAGATACGCAGTATTTT. The encoded protein is CASSPSTDTQYF. The genes are TRBV3-1 (or the pseudogene TRBV3-2) and TRBJ2-3; D not certain. The ends were cut back, 4 bases at V and 0 bases at J, with 2 bases in the middle. This CDR3 has 12 residues. Germline values: CDR1 LGHDT, CDR2 YNNKEL (reference sequence).

This chain uses TRBV11-2 with TRBJ2-1; the D is unclear. Deletions cut 0 bases from V and 6 bases from J, with 9 bases between. CDR1 is SGHAT, CDR2 FQNNGV, per germline. This CDR3 comprises 14 residues. This CDR3 is CASSLDLSSNEQFF. The CDR3, as DNA: TGTGCCAGCAGCTTAGATCTGTCGAGCAATGAGCAGTTCTTC. Full variable domain (rest looked up from reference TRBV11-2 and TRBJ2-1): EAGVAQSPRYKIIEKRQSVAFWCNPISGHATLYWYQQILGQGPKLLIQFQNNGVVDDSQLPKDRFSAERLKGVDSTLKIQPAKLEDSAVYLCASSLDLSSNEQFFGPGTRLTVL.

For the CDR3, the DNA is TGTGCCAACGAAGACAGAGGGGGATACGGCTACACCTTC. This translates into CANEDRGGYGYTF. This chain connects TRBV10-3 to TRBJ1-2; maybe TRBD1 (6 bases). Per germline, CDR1 ENHRY and CDR2 SYGVKD. Trimming took 10 bases from V and 8 from J, leaving 20 bases between them. The CDR3 covers 13 residues.

This clone was recorded a few times. The CDR3 DNA is TGTGCCAGCAGTGACTCTAGCGGGAGATACAATGAGCAGTTCTTC. Amino acid sequence: CASSDSSGRYNEQFF. V is TRBV6-4 and J is TRBJ2-1; TRBD2 matches at 9 bases. The CDR3 has 15 amino acids. V lost 0 bases to trimming and J lost 4 bases; unmatched junction nucleotides: 1. CDR1 MRHNA and CDR2 SNTAGT come from the germline V gene.

This rearrangement joins TRBV2 to TRBJ2-5; D possibly corresponds to TRBD1 (6 bases). This CDR3 has 14 residues. Germline V gives CDR1 SNHLY, CDR2 FYNNEI. With 4 bases removed from V and 2 bases from J, the gap between germline ends came to 11 bases. This CDR3 reads CASSGGLTQETQYF. The CDR3 bases are TGTGCCAGCAGTGGGGGGCTTACACAAGAGACCCAGTACTTC.

The rearrangement uses TRBV7-9 and TRBJ2-7, with D perhaps TRBD1 (5 bases). This CDR3 is built from 12 residues. The V gene lost 4 bases and the J gene lost 4 bases, with 8 bases spanning the gap. CDR1 is SEHNR, CDR2 FQNEAQ, per germline (reference sequence). CDR3 nucleotides: TGTGCCAGCAGCTCCAGGGTGTACGAGCAGTACTTC. This translates into CASSSRVYEQYF.

The V call is TRBV6-1, the J call TRBJ1-2; the D is unclear. Germline V gene sequence: CDR1 MNHNS, CDR2 SASEGT. The CDR3 loop spans 13 amino acids. Trimming took off 3 bases at V and 3 bases at J, with 8 bases between the two ends. The CDR3 bases are TGTGCCAGCAGTGACCAGTCTCACTATGGCTACACCTTC. The encoded protein is CASSDQSHYGYTF.

A few counts support this clone. The chain links TRBV30 to TRBJ2-7; 8 nucleotides agree with TRBD2. Germline CDR1 is GTSNPN and CDR2 is SVGIG (reference sequence). J was trimmed by 4 bases and V by 0 bases; bases with no gene match: 11. The CDR3 loop spans 16 amino acids. This CDR3 is CAWSVYSPGGVYEQYF. The CDR3 nucleotides are TGTGCCTGGAGTGTTTACTCTCCCGGGGGGGTTTACGAGCAGTACTTC.

CDR3 region: CASSLAGGWETQYF. CDR3 DNA: TGTGCCAGCAGCCTTGCAGGGGGGTGGGAGACCCAGTACTTC. This chain links TRBV27 with TRBJ2-5; D is possibly TRBD1 (7 bases). Germline CDR1 is MNHEY and CDR2 is SMNVEV (reference sequence). V was cut by 6 bases and J by 5 bases, with 16 bases left in between. This CDR3 comprises 14 residues.

The chain recombines TRBV5-1 with TRBJ2-5, with 10 nucleotides matching TRBD1. Germline CDR1 is SGHRS and CDR2 is YFSETQ. The V and J ends lost 4 bases and 1 base, in that order; junction bases with no gene match: 4. This CDR3 region has 15 residues. The CDR3 loop is CASSPDRGVQETQYF. Here the CDR3 DNA reads TGCGCCAGCAGCCCGGACAGGGGGGTCCAAGAGACCCAGTACTTC.

CDR3 residues: CASRPLRDRGDNSPLHF. In nucleotides, the CDR3 is TGTGCCAGCAGGCCCCTCCGGGACAGGGGTGACAATTCACCCCTCCACTTT. This chain joins TRBV7-2 and TRBJ1-6, with 10 bases identical to TRBD1. Trimming took 6 bases from V and 7 from J; bases not matched to a gene: 12. CDR3 size: 17 residues. Germline V CDR1 and CDR2: SGHTA, FQGNSA.

This chain connects TRBV6-5 to TRBJ1-1; D remains ambiguous. V shed 0 bases and J shed 0 bases, with 8 bases lying between them. The CDR3 spans 15 residues. Germline V gives CDR1 MNHEY, CDR2 SVGAGI. DNA of the CDR3: TGTGCCAGCAGTTACTCAACGGGAATGAACACTGAAGCTTTCTTT. Its protein product is CASSYSTGMNTEAFF.

The chain uses TRBV24-1 and TRBJ2-1; no definite D call. V lost 8 bases to trimming and J lost 0 bases, with 10 bases between them. This CDR3 is built from 14 residues. CDR1 KGHDR and CDR2 SFDVKD come from the germline V gene. Here the CDR3 DNA reads TGTGCCACCATGGGCCGAAGCTCCTACAATGAGCAGTTCTTC. Its translation: CATMGRSSYNEQFF.

This chain joins TRBV28 and TRBJ1-5; 9 nucleotides agree with TRBD1. Trimming at V came to 7 bases and at J to 6 bases, leaving 16 bases not matched to a gene. Germline lookup yields CDR1 MDHEN and CDR2 SYDVKM. The CDR3 spans 17 residues. The CDR3, as DNA: TGTGCCAGCAAGACCGGGACAGGGATGGGTTGGGGTCAGCCCCAGCATTTT. This encodes CASKTGTGMGWGQPQHF. The full variable domain, rest sourced from reference TRBV28 and TRBJ1-5, is DVKVTQSSRYLVKRTGEKVFLECVQDMDHENMFWYRQDPGLGLRLIYFSYDVKMKEKGDIPEGYSVSREKKERFSLILESASTNQTSMYLCASKTGTGMGWGQPQHFGDGTRLSIL.

The V and J genes are TRBV7-6 and TRBJ1-5, with D unresolved. Looked up from germline, CDR1 is SGHVS and CDR2 is FNYEAQ. Trimming stripped 5 bases from V and 1 base from J, with 9 bases between. There are 14 residues in the CDR3. DNA for the CDR3: TGTGCCAGCAGCCCGGGAGGGAGCAATCAGCCCCAGCATTTT. It specifies CASSPGGSNQPQHF. Filled out from reference TRBV7-6 and TRBJ1-5, the complete variable domain reads GAGVSQSPRYKVTKRGQDVALRCDPISGHVSLYWYRQALGQGPEFLTYFNYEAQQDKSGLPNDRFSAERPEGSISTLTIQRTEQRDSAMYRCASSPGGSNQPQHFGDGTRLSIL.

V usage is TRBV30 and J usage is TRBJ1-1; D unclear. Germline V gives CDR1 GTSNPN, CDR2 SVGIG (reference sequence). V was cut by 0 bases and J by 7 bases, with 6 bases left in between. The CDR3 runs 11 residues. In nucleotides, the CDR3 is TGTGCCTGGAGTGTCCGGGGTGAAGCTTTCTTT. Its translation: CAWSVRGEAFF. The full variable domain, with the rest looked up from reference TRBV30 and TRBJ1-1, is SQTIHQWPATLVQPVGSPLSLECTVEGTSNPNLYWYRQAAGRGLQLLFYSVGIGQISSEVPQNLSASRPQDRQFILSSKKLLLSDSGFYLCAWSVRGEAFFGQGTRLTVV.

This chain links TRBV19 with TRBJ1-5, with a possible D match to TRBD1 (6 bases). The CDR3 runs to 13 residues. The V and J ends lost 2 bases and 6 bases respectively, with 8 bases between them. CDR1 and CDR2 (germline): LNHDA, SQIVND (reference sequence). In DNA, the CDR3 is TGTGCCAGTAGTATATCACAGGGTCAGCCCCAGCATTTT. It codes for CASSISQGQPQHF.